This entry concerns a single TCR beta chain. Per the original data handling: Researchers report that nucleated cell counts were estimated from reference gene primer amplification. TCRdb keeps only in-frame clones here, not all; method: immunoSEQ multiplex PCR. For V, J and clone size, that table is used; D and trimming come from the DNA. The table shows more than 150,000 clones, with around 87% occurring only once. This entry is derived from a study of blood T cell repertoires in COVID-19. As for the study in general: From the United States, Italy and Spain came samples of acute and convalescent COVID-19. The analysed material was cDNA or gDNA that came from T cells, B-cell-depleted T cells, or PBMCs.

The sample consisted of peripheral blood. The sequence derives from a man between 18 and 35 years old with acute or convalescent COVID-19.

CDR3 in DNA: TGTGCCAGCAGTTTCAGACTGTTTTTT. This gives the protein CASSFRLFF. V usage is TRBV12-3 or TRBV12-4 and J usage is TRBJ1-4; D is undetermined. This CDR3 comprises 9 residues. V was cut by 3 bases and J by 13 bases, with 3 bases left in between.